This TCR beta chain came from a study of long-term antiretroviral therapy in people with HIV. immunoSEQ v3.0 was run at survey level. The repertoire was sequenced with immunoSEQ multiplex PCR; TCRdb's copy has only in-frame clones and lacks some. Of roughly 33,000 clones in the sample, around 97% were seen once. Findings and caveats of the study: Information pertaining to ART adherence, viral resistance or therapeutic modifications was not obtained. Post-ART, diversity grew, though it stayed under transplant donor control levels. In the period from the mid-2000s to the late 2010s, blood was collected, possibly under older ART regimens.

About this clone: Its cognate antigen is unknown.

Everyone in the study who had HIV was treated in the United States. This specimen was unsorted PBMCs, taken 6.9 years after starting antiretroviral therapy. This clonotype was obtained from a man aged 25-40 years with HIV.

The CDR3 here is CAISELGQPNEQFF. CDR3 nucleotide sequence: TGTGCCATCAGTGAGTTGGGACAGCCTAATGAGCAGTTCTTC. The rearrangement links TRBV10-3 to TRBJ2-1; 7 bases fit TRBD1. Germline V gives CDR1 ENHRY, CDR2 SYGVKD. The CDR3 runs to 14 residues. With 1 base clipped from V and 7 bases from J, the junction kept 4 bases outside the gene matches.